A single T cell receptor (beta chain) is shown here with its context. Its antigen is not known. This sample is drawn from a study of cytomegalovirus exposure and HLA in healthy donors. With V trimmed by 3 bases and J by 5 bases, 10 bases remained unmatched. The germline CDR1 and CDR2 sequences are MDHEN and SYDVKM. The CDR3 length is 15 residues. The PCR made use of 60 Vbeta and 13 Jbeta primers. In the authors' methods: Roughly 73 million unique TCR beta chains, approximately 11 million of them shared, were counted by a later analysis. Sequencing was performed with immunoSEQ multiplex PCR; in TCRdb, only in-frame clones are kept and a portion is missing. V and J calls and clone size are as listed in that table; D and trimming were resolved from the DNA. The sample yields 210,000 or so clones, about 89% seen once. General study results and limits: In an earlier analysis, most TCR beta V segments were productive about 87% or about 30% of the time. A later analysis showed HLA-associated TCR beta chains outstripping equally common others in clonal expansion. One variant, a missense change in DCLRE1C, was linked in a later analysis to TCR beta V- and J-gene trimming.

The source is a man aged 25 to 45 in good health and CMV-seronegative. The specimen was PBMCs. This chain connects TRBV28 to TRBJ2-7, with 7 bases aligning to TRBD1. DNA of the CDR3: TGTGCCAGCAGTTTTAGACCGGGACAGCGAAACGAGCAGTACTTC. Amino acids: CASSFRPGQRNEQYF.